These T cell receptor beta chains were read from a single sample in a study of cytomegalovirus exposure and HLA in healthy donors. TCRdb's copy holds only in-frame clones and misses some; the assay was immunoSEQ multiplex PCR. The table has more than 65,000 clones, roughly 69% seen once; the top ten hold 6.9%. Sequencing used PBMCs. The receptors derive from a woman aged 45-60 years in good health and CMV-seropositive. Both conserved end residues are part of each CDR3. The size of a clone is reported for some rows only, either as once, few or many, or as a class for expanded clones.

clone_size v_call cdr3_aa
NA TRBV5-1 CASTEGLSGNTIYF
few TRBV14 CASSHPDSQNTEAFF
NA TRBV6-5 CASQGQANTEAFF
few TRBV7-6 CASSLTGPTGTGGSATQYF
NA TRBV5-1 CASSLAGHSGYTF
few TRBV6-6 CASSSPSSYTEAFF
NA TRBV15 CATSGGDRANTEAFF
NA TRBV4-2 CASSRLDLLNTGELFF
NA TRBV11-2 CASSRNALSGGAPFWEQFF
NA TRBV7-9 CASSLDQGFGAFF
NA TRBV30 CACTGRGDGYTF
NA TRBV15 CATSRGTATEAFF
NA TRBV6-1 CASSQGVSGNTIYF
NA TRBV28 CASSRYQGQSYNSPLHF
NA TRBV14 CASSRTGTRKETQYF
NA TRBV7-8 CASSPYRELFF
NA TRBV5-1 CASSLPLGVLRGGELFF
once TRBV13 CASSLDRGLDGYTF
NA TRBV7-6 CASSGTVGNEKLFF
once TRBV6-5 CASSYVWRHEQFF
few TRBV9 CASSPRTAAYEQYF
NA TRBV18 CASSRDRVSNQPQHF
NA TRBV11-3 CASSTGTGNEQFF
NA TRBV4-1 CASSPQTGMNTGELFF
NA TRBV5-1 CASSLFRQSGELFF
NA TRBV28 CASTFGNTIYF
NA TRBV28 CASSLGRGQYRRGAEAFF
NA TRBV7-3 CASSPYPVIGVQETQYF
once TRBV11-2 CASSVNYGYTF
NA TRBV6-5 CASSYSRGQLAEAFF
NA TRBV11-2 CASSHKERNTEAFF
few TRBV5-1 CASSGVDMGTDTQYF
NA TRBV19 CASSIEPGTGDEQYF
NA TRBV9 CASSEEGELFF
few TRBV16 CASSQSGTNQPQHF
NA TRBV9 CASSVERDRGDEQFF
NA TRBV19 CASSIDPDRVDGYTF
NA TRBV5-4 CASSYPGQGAEYEQYF
few TRBV4-2 CASSQDTGTGKYEQYF
NA TRBV7-3 CASSLASEYNEQFF
few TRBV19 CASSIDPGGLGNEQFF
NA TRBV6-1 CASSVTGGGSDTQYF
NA TRBV5-1 CASSFTGLNQPQHF
NA TRBV7-7 CASSPGPMNTEAFF